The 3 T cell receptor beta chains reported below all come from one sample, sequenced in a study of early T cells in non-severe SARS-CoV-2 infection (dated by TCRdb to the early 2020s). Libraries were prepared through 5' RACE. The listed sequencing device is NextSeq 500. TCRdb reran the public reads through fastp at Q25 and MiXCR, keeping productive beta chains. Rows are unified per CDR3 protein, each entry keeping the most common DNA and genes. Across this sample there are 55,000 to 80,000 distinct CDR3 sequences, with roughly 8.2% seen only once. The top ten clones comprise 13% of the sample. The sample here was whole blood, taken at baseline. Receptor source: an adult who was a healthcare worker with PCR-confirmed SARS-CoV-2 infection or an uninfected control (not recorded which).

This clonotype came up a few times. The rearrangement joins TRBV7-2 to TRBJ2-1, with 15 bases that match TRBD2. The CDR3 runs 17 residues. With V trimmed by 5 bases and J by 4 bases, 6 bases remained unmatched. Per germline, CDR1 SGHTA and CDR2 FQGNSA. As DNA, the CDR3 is TGTGCCAGCAGCCCCAGGACTAGCGGGAGGGATTACAATGAGCAGTTCTTC. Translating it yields CASSPRTSGRDYNEQFF. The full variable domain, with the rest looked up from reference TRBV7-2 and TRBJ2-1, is GAGVSQSPSNKVTEKGKDVELRCDPISGHTALYWYRQSLGQGLEFLIYFQGNSAPDKSGLPSDRFSAERTGGSVSTLTIQRTQQEDSAVYLCASSPRTSGRDYNEQFFGPGTRLTVL.

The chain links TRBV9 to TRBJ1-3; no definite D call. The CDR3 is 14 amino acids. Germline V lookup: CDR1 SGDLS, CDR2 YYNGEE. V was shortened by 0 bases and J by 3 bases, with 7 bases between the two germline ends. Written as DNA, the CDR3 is TGTGCCAGCAGCGTAGGGATGGGTGGAAACACCATATATTTT. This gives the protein CASSVGMGGNTIYF.

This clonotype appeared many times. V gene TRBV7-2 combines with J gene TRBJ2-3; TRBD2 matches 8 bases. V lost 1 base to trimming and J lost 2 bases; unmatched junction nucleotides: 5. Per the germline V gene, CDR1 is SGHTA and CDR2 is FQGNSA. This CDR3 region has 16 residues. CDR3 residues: CASSLVTSGLTDTQYF. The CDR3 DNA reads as TGTGCCAGCAGCTTAGTAACTAGCGGCCTCACAGATACGCAGTATTTT.